The clone carrying this T cell receptor (delta chain) has more than one count but fewer than ten. The target antigen is unknown. This DNA's translation differs at residues 11 and 13 from TCRdb's protein, which comes from a much larger clone; a read error is likely, and the protein shown is translated from the DNA. TCRdb fed the multiplex PCR reads to CATT. The repertoire consists of 75,000 to 95,000 delta-chain clones, with 0.98% occurring once and the leading ten covering just under 10%. Trimming cost V 3 bases and J 3 bases; bases outside gene matches: 13. CDR1 is GEAIGNYY and CDR2 is EKD in the germline V gene. The CDR3 is made up of 18 amino acids. This sample was taken from a study of γδ T cells in repeated Plasmodium falciparum infection. Study results and caveats: In Vdelta2-negative, largely Vdelta1+, gammadelta repertoires, repeated controlled infections appeared to drive clonal selection waves.

Vgamma9/Vdelta2+ and Vdelta2-negative gammadelta T cells were flow-sorted from PBMC for bulk sequencing. This clonotype was obtained from a pool of human donors (malaria-infected and uninfected, not separated). Sequenced material: gamma-delta T cells from blood. This rearrangement joins TRDV2 to TRDJ1, with TRDD3 matching 12 bases. Since TCRdb gives no J gene, matching the DNA to germline was used here to assign it. DNA for the CDR3: TGTGCCTGTGACCCTTTGACTGGGGGATACCCTGACGCCGATAAACTCATCTTT. Its translation: CACDPLTGGYPDADKLIF.